The 30 T cell receptor beta chains below were found in one sample sequenced in a study of Ad26.COV2.S vaccination and SARS-CoV-2 variants. Sequenced by immunoSEQ multiplex PCR; TCRdb stores in-frame clones only, minus some. Of about 350,000 clones in the sample, around nine tenths are singletons; the top ten hold just under 5%. The treatment: around 19 received Ad26.COV2.S at low or high dose, single or two shots; roughly five received placebo; per-sample allocation not given. The samples date from day 63 after the first vaccine or placebo injection. This specimen consisted of peripheral blood, obtained in a trial of Ad26.COV2.S vaccine versus placebo. Every receptor here comes from a person between 18 and 59 years old who received the Ad26.COV2.S COVID-19 vaccine or a placebo.

The chain employs TRBV11-2 and TRBJ1-2, with D unclear. The germline V gene encodes CDR1 SGHAT and CDR2 FQNNGV. Trimming stripped 2 bases from V and 2 bases from J, with 18 bases between. CDR3 length: 17 amino acids. The CDR3: CASSLRPKAWENYGYTF. Here the CDR3 DNA reads TGTGCCAGCAGCTTAAGGCCTAAGGCCTGGGAAAACTATGGCTACACCTTC. Full variable domain (missing parts from reference TRBV11-2 and TRBJ1-2): EAGVAQSPRYKIIEKRQSVAFWCNPISGHATLYWYQQILGQGPKLLIQFQNNGVVDDSQLPKDRFSAERLKGVDSTLKIQPAKLEDSAVYLCASSLRPKAWENYGYTFGSGTRLTVV.

The gene calls are TRBV7-2 and TRBJ2-7; 9 nucleotides line up with TRBD2. Germline V lookup: CDR1 SGHTA, CDR2 FQGNSA. The trim removed 0 bases at V and 4 bases at J, leaving 4 bases unmatched. CDR3 size: 15 residues. CDR3 amino acids: CASSLAGSGGYEQYF. The CDR3 DNA reads TGTGCCAGCAGCTTAGCGGGTAGCGGGGGATACGAGCAGTACTTC.

The gene calls are TRBV7-9 and TRBJ2-5; 8 bases align to TRBD1. This CDR3 spans 14 amino acids. Germline CDR1 reads SEHNR; CDR2 reads FQNEAQ (reference sequence). J was trimmed by 4 bases and V by 3 bases; bases with no gene match: 4. CDR3: CASSFVDRGETQYF. The CDR3, as DNA: TGTGCCAGCAGCTTTGTAGACAGGGGAGAGACCCAGTACTTC. Filled out from reference TRBV7-9 and TRBJ2-5, the complete variable domain reads DTGVSQNPRHKITKRGQNVTFRCDPISEHNRLYWYRQTLGQGPEFLTYFQNEAQLEKSRLLSDRFSAERPKGSFSTLEIQRTEQGDSAMYLCASSFVDRGETQYFGPGTRLLVL.

This sequence joins TRBV24-1 and TRBJ2-5, with 9 bases that match TRBD2. The germline V gene encodes CDR1 KGHDR and CDR2 SFDVKD. V was pared by 0 bases and J by 5 bases, with 6 bases of the junction left unmatched. The CDR3 has 16 amino acids. Here the CDR3 reads CATSDLPREGVETQYF. CDR3 nucleotide sequence: TGTGCCACCAGTGATTTGCCGCGGGAGGGGGTGGAGACCCAGTACTTC.

The V and J genes are TRBV7-2 and TRBJ2-1; D remains unclear. The CDR3 is made up of 14 amino acids. Germline V gene sequence: CDR1 SGHTA, CDR2 FQGNSA. Trimming removed 2 bases at V and 8 bases at J, with 13 bases between. CDR3 nucleotide sequence: TGTGCCAGCAGCTTATTAGATCACCCCGATGAGCAGTTCTTC. Translated: CASSLLDHPDEQFF.

This clone was observed a single time. The rearrangement uses TRBV18 and TRBJ2-7; 10 positions agree with TRBD1. Per germline, CDR1 KGHSH and CDR2 LQKENI. The CDR3 spans 14 residues. The V and J ends lost 2 bases and 3 bases, in that order; junction bases with no gene match: 1. The CDR3 DNA follows: TGTGCCAGCTCACCAAGGACAGGGGGCTACGAGCAGTACTTC. It translates to CASSPRTGGYEQYF. The full variable domain, in which reference TRBV18 and TRBJ2-7 provide the parts outside the CDR3, is NAGVMQNPRHLVRRRGQEARLRCSPMKGHSHVYWYRQLPEEGLKFMVYLQKENIIDESGMPKERFSAEFPKEGPSILRIQQVVRGDSAAYFCASSPRTGGYEQYFGPGTRLTVT.

The chain links TRBV7-9 to TRBJ2-7; the D is unclear. The germline V and J ends were trimmed by 1 base and 4 bases, with 14 bases remaining between them. The germline CDR1 and CDR2 sequences are SEHNR and FQNEAQ (reference sequence). The CDR3 totals 15 residues. CDR3 in DNA: TGTGCCAGCAGCTTAGGGCAGGATCCCGCTTACGAGCAGTACTTC. As protein: CASSLGQDPAYEQYF.

This clone has only one observation. The chain employs TRBV6-1 and TRBJ1-5, with 9 bases fitting TRBD1. CDR1 is MNHNS and CDR2 is SASEGT in the germline V gene. Unmatched junction bases numbered 3, after V lost 2 bases and J lost 7 bases. This CDR3 spans 14 amino acids. The CDR3 protein is CASSETGGAQPQHF. Here the CDR3 DNA reads TGTGCCAGCAGTGAAACAGGGGGCGCGCAGCCCCAGCATTTT.

The table lists this clone with a count of one. The chain combines TRBV6-5 with TRBJ1-2; D gene ambiguous. Looked up from germline, CDR1 is MNHEY and CDR2 is SVGAGI. CDR3 length: 15 residues. Deletions cut 0 bases from V and 6 bases from J, with 14 bases between. DNA of the CDR3: TGTGCCAGCAGTTACTCGCCCAGGTGGTTGCATGGCTACACCTTC. Translating it yields CASSYSPRWLHGYTF.

V gene TRBV3-1 (or the pseudogene TRBV3-2) combines with J gene TRBJ1-1, with 7 bases aligning to TRBD1. The CDR3 covers 14 residues. V lost 4 bases to trimming and J lost 3 bases; unmatched junction nucleotides: 5. Looked up from germline, CDR1 is LGHDT and CDR2 is YNNKEL (reference sequence). CDR3 in DNA: TGTGCCAGCAGCCTCGACAGGGCAGACACTGAAGCTTTCTTT. Its protein product is CASSLDRADTEAFF.

V usage is TRBV5-1 and J usage is TRBJ2-7; the D is unclear. The CDR3 covers 13 residues. The ends were cut back, 0 bases at V and 7 bases at J, with 11 bases in the middle. Germline V gene data show CDR1 as SGHRS and CDR2 as YFSETQ. In DNA form, the CDR3 reads TGCGCCAGCAGCTTGGACTCCCTTCGAGAGCAGTACTTC. This codes for CASSLDSLREQYF.

The chain carries TRBV27 and TRBJ2-3; D is uncertain. Trimming cost V 2 bases and J 2 bases, with 14 bases left between them. This CDR3 contains 16 residues. Germline CDR1 MNHEY, CDR2 SMNVEV (reference sequence). CDR3: CASSLTTSTATDTQYF. The CDR3 nucleotides read TGTGCCAGCAGTTTAACCACCTCCACAGCCACAGATACGCAGTATTTT.

There are a few counts of this clone. The gene calls are TRBV7-2 and TRBJ1-6, with TRBD1 as a possible D gene (5 bases). The CDR3 consists of 15 residues. Germline V gene sequence: CDR1 SGHTA, CDR2 FQGNSA. With 8 bases removed from V and 9 bases from J, the gap between germline ends came to 20 bases. CDR3 amino acids: CASLEWGEAFSPLHF. The CDR3 region has the DNA TGTGCCAGCTTGGAATGGGGGGAGGCCTTTTCACCCCTCCACTTT.

This clone was counted a single time. The chain is built from TRBV14 and TRBJ1-1; no clear D. This CDR3 spans 12 amino acids. CDR1 and CDR2 (germline): SGHDN, FVKESK. The germline V and J ends were trimmed by 1 base and 6 bases, with 6 bases remaining between them. CDR3 loop: CASSQGGSEAFF. The CDR3 coding sequence is TGTGCCAGCAGCCAAGGGGGTTCTGAAGCTTTCTTT.

The chain recombines TRBV2 with TRBJ2-1; 7 positions agree with TRBD1. The germline V gene encodes CDR1 SNHLY and CDR2 FYNNEI. Trimming took 5 bases from V and 2 from J; bases not matched to a gene: 6. CDR3 size: 15 residues. CDR3 in amino acids: CASSKDRAPYNEQFF. CDR3 DNA sequence: TGTGCCAGCAGTAAAGACAGGGCCCCCTACAATGAGCAGTTCTTC. The complete variable domain, with remaining parts taken from reference TRBV2 and TRBJ2-1, reads EPEVTQTPSHQVTQMGQEVILRCVPISNHLYFYWYRQILGQKVEFLVSFYNNEISEKSEIFDDQFSVERPDGSNFTLKIRSTKLEDSAMYFCASSKDRAPYNEQFFGPGTRLTVL.

V gene TRBV5-6 combines with J gene TRBJ2-7; the D is unclear. Germline V gives CDR1 SGHDT, CDR2 YYEEEE. The CDR3 runs to 17 residues. V was pared by 0 bases and J by 0 bases, with 16 bases between. The CDR3 region is CASSLDSQPLSSYEQYF. The CDR3 DNA is TGTGCCAGCAGCTTGGACAGCCAACCCCTTAGCTCCTACGAGCAGTACTTC. Variable domain in full (rest from reference TRBV5-6 and TRBJ2-7): DAGVTQSPTHLIKTRGQQVTLRCSPKSGHDTVSWYQQALGQGPQFIFQYYEEEERQRGNFPDRFSGHQFPNYSSELNVNALLLGDSALYLCASSLDSQPLSSYEQYFGPGTRLTVT.

This sequence joins TRBV6-5 and TRBJ1-2, with TRBD1 matching 7 bases. J gave up 2 bases and V 6 bases, and 3 bases lay outside the gene matches. Germline V gene sequence: CDR1 MNHEY, CDR2 SVGAGI. This CDR3 has 13 amino acids. CDR3 coding DNA: TGTGCCAGCAGAATACAGGGGAACTATGGCTACACCTTC. Residues: CASRIQGNYGYTF.

A remark on this clone: Additional DNA sequences in this sample encode the identical CDR3. V gene TRBV19 combines with J gene TRBJ1-5, with 9 positions matching TRBD1. The CDR3 runs 14 residues. Germline V gives CDR1 LNHDA, CDR2 SQIVND (reference sequence). The V and J ends lost 3 bases and 5 bases, in that order; junction bases with no gene match: 2. Written as DNA, the CDR3 is TGTGCCAGTAGTATCCGGACAGGGGATCAGCCCCAGCATTTT. This gives the protein CASSIRTGDQPQHF.

J is TRBJ2-1 and V is TRBV5-4; 7 positions agree with TRBD2. The germline CDR1 and CDR2 sequences are SGHNT and YYREEE (reference sequence). V shed 2 bases, J shed 12 bases, and the junction held 2 bases outside the gene matches. This CDR3 has 11 amino acids. The CDR3 reads CASSFGEGQFF. CDR3 in DNA: TGTGCCAGCAGCTTCGGGGAGGGGCAGTTCTTC.

The chain carries TRBV2 and TRBJ1-1; D gene unclear. Looked up from germline, CDR1 is SNHLY and CDR2 is FYNNEI. Trimming stripped 6 bases from V and 0 bases from J, with 11 bases between. This CDR3 spans 14 amino acids. The CDR3 DNA sequence: TGTGCCAGCAGCGCCGGGAGTATGAACACTGAAGCTTTCTTT. Protein: CASSAGSMNTEAFF.

The chain links TRBV7-2 to TRBJ1-1; the D gene is possibly TRBD1 (6 bases). The CDR3 has 15 amino acids. Trimming removed 3 bases from V and 4 bases from J, with 15 bases in between. CDR1 and CDR2 from the germline V gene are SGHTA and FQGNSA. CDR3 in amino acids: CASSFLGAMGTEAFF. In DNA, the CDR3 is TGTGCCAGCAGCTTTCTGGGGGCTATGGGCACTGAAGCTTTCTTT.

The CDR3 spells CASSLAGVSRGAYEQYF. CDR3 in DNA: TGTGCCAGCAGCTTAGCGGGTGTGTCGAGAGGCGCCTACGAGCAGTACTTC. This chain uses TRBV7-2 with TRBJ2-7; D unresolved. The CDR3 runs 17 residues. Germline lookup yields CDR1 SGHTA and CDR2 FQGNSA. The V and J ends lost 0 bases and 2 bases respectively, with 17 bases between them.

This rearrangement joins TRBV6-1 to TRBJ2-6, with 11 positions matching TRBD2. CDR1 and CDR2 from the germline V gene are MNHNS and SASEGT. V lost 2 bases to trimming and J lost 4 bases; unmatched junction nucleotides: 10. CDR3 length: 19 residues. The CDR3 loop is CASSELGTSGPRGANVLTF. The DNA of the CDR3 is TGTGCCAGCAGTGAATTGGGGACTAGCGGCCCAAGAGGGGCCAACGTCCTGACTTTC.

J is TRBJ1-6 and V is TRBV14; D call uncertain. Germline-derived CDR1 and CDR2 are SGHDN and FVKESK. Trimming pared 0 bases from V and 8 bases from J, leaving 8 bases between. This CDR3 region has 14 residues. CDR3 DNA: TGTGCCAGCAGCCAAGATCTCCGTCATTCACCCCTCCACTTT. It yields the protein CASSQDLRHSPLHF.

This rearrangement joins TRBV10-2 to TRBJ1-1; 7 nucleotides match TRBD1. The germline CDR1 and CDR2 sequences are WSHSY and SAAADI. Trimming removed 6 bases from V and 1 base from J; junction bases left unmatched: 2. The CDR3 is 13 residues long. The CDR3 coding sequence is TGCGCCAGCAGAGGACAGGAGAACACTGAAGCTTTCTTT. Translating gives CASRGQENTEAFF.

This clone was seen a few times. The chain has TRBV2 and TRBJ2-7; TRBD2 matches at 9 bases. V dropped 2 bases and J dropped 2; count of bases not matched to a gene: 7. In germline, CDR1 is SNHLY, CDR2 FYNNEI. The CDR3 is 16 amino acids. The DNA of the CDR3 is TGTGCCAGCAGTGAACCCCGGCTAGCGGGGACCTACGAGCAGTACTTC. It specifies CASSEPRLAGTYEQYF. Drawing the rest from reference TRBV2 and TRBJ2-7, the complete variable domain is EPEVTQTPSHQVTQMGQEVILRCVPISNHLYFYWYRQILGQKVEFLVSFYNNEISEKSEIFDDQFSVERPDGSNFTLKIRSTKLEDSAMYFCASSEPRLAGTYEQYFGPGTRLTVT.

The V and J genes are TRBV15 and TRBJ2-1; D is possibly TRBD2 (5 bases). From germline, CDR1 is LNHNV and CDR2 YYDKDF (reference sequence). Trimming removed 0 bases at V and 4 bases at J, with 13 bases between. CDR3 length equals 16 residues. In nucleotides, the CDR3 is TGTGCCACCAGCAGAGATGAAGCGGCAGCTTACAATGAGCAGTTCTTC. Residues: CATSRDEAAAYNEQFF.

The J gene is TRBJ1-1, the V gene TRBV7-9, with D perhaps TRBD1 (6 bases). The CDR3 is made up of 17 amino acids. Germline CDR1 and CDR2: SEHNR and FQNEAQ (reference sequence). Trimming removed 1 base from V and 3 bases from J, with 18 bases in between. CDR3 region: CASSLVSTGARDTEAFF. The CDR3 DNA reads TGTGCCAGCAGCTTAGTCTCAACGGGGGCGCGGGACACTGAAGCTTTCTTT.

This rearrangement joins TRBV5-1 to TRBJ2-7; possible D gene TRBD1, 6 bases. Germline loops: CDR1 SGHRS, CDR2 YFSETQ. The germline V and J ends were trimmed by 4 bases and 3 bases, with 11 bases remaining between them. The CDR3 loop spans 13 amino acids. In DNA, the CDR3 is TGCGCCAGCAGCCTCGGACAGAACTACGAGCAGTACTTC. Translating gives CASSLGQNYEQYF.

The chain recombines TRBV27 with TRBJ2-1; D ambiguous. With 6 bases removed from V and 2 bases from J, the gap between germline ends came to 2 bases. This CDR3 has 11 amino acids. CDR1 and CDR2 from the germline V gene are MNHEY and SMNVEV (reference sequence). The CDR3 DNA follows: TGTGCCAGCAGGCCCTACAATGAGCAGTTCTTC. The encoded protein is CASRPYNEQFF.